This TCR beta chain came from a study of blood T cell repertoires in COVID-19. Study-wide background: COVID-19 samples from acute and convalescent phases originated in the United States, Italy and Spain. Nucleic acid was either cDNA or gDNA, and it came from T cells, B-cell-depleted T cells, or PBMCs.

In the authors' methods: From reference gene primer amplification, estimates of nucleated cell counts were derived. Sequenced by immunoSEQ multiplex PCR; TCRdb stores in-frame clones only, minus some. V and J calls and clone size are as listed in that table; D and trimming were resolved from the DNA. This table has about 110,000 clones, approximately 85% appearing once. The specimen was peripheral blood. This TCR derives from a woman aged 55-70 years with acute or convalescent COVID-19.

CDR3 bases: TGTGCCAGCTTCTCCCCCCGCGGGGCCCCACCCCGTTTGTATTTT. Protein product: CASFSPRGAPPRLYF. This chain connects TRBV28 to TRBJ2-3; a weak D match, TRBD2 (6 bases). Trimming stripped 8 bases from V and 14 bases from J, with 29 bases between. The CDR3 is 15 residues long. CDR1 and CDR2 from the germline V gene are MDHEN and SYDVKM.